The T cell receptor beta chain under discussion was sequenced for a study of blood T cell repertoires in COVID-19. Study background: Sample material is recorded as cDNA or gDNA derived from T cells, B-cell-depleted T cells, or PBMCs.

The CDR3 extends over 14 amino acids. Per the germline V gene, CDR1 is SGHRS and CDR2 is YFSETQ. Trimming left V 0 bases short and J 1 base short, with 4 bases between. TCRdb's copy holds only in-frame clones and misses some; the assay was immunoSEQ multiplex PCR. Among approximately 230,000 clones listed, approximately 90% were seen once. This TCR derives from a man aged 35-49 years who had recovered from COVID-19. The V gene is TRBV5-1, the J gene TRBJ2-2; D not resolved. The sequenced sample was PBMCs or T cells enriched from blood (not recorded which). The CDR3 nucleotides read TGCGCCAGCAGCTTGGACAGGAACACCGGGGAGCTGTTTTTT. Protein product: CASSLDRNTGELFF.